The 29 T cell receptor beta chains reported below all come from one sample, sequenced in a study of cytomegalovirus exposure and HLA in healthy donors. PCR used 60 Vbeta primers and 13 Jbeta primers. TCRdb's copy holds only in-frame clones and misses some; the assay was immunoSEQ multiplex PCR. The sample holds more than 100,000 clones; roughly three quarters are singletons and the top ten take 4%. Material: PBMCs. Receptors originate from a man aged 50 to 59 in good health and CMV-seropositive.

The gene calls are TRBV14 and TRBJ2-7, with TRBD2 identical over 14 bases. The CDR3 covers 15 residues. Germline values: CDR1 SGHDN, CDR2 FVKESK. With 3 bases clipped from V and 2 bases from J, the junction kept 0 bases outside the gene matches. The CDR3 DNA reads TGTGCCAGCAGCCAGACTAGCGGGAGGGCCTACGAGCAGTACTTC. As protein: CASSQTSGRAYEQYF. Based on the CDR3 plus reference TRBV14 and TRBJ2-7, the full variable domain is EAGVTQFPSHSVIEKGQTVTLRCDPISGHDNLYWYRRVMGKEIKFLLHFVKESKQDESGMPNNRFLAERTGGTYSTLKVQPAELEDSGVYFCASSQTSGRAYEQYFGPGTRLTVT.

Worth noting for this clone: Other DNA sequences of this sample code for an identical CDR3. This rearrangement joins TRBV18 to TRBJ2-5; 15 bases are a match to TRBD2. Germline loops: CDR1 KGHSH, CDR2 LQKENI. This CDR3 is built from 16 residues. The ends lost 0 bases at V and 4 bases at J; junction bases unmatched: 0. The CDR3 protein is CASSPPGLAGGETQYF. CDR3 bases: TGTGCCAGCTCACCACCGGGACTAGCGGGAGGAGAGACCCAGTACTTC.

This rearrangement joins TRBV2 to TRBJ2-7; 9 positions agree with TRBD2. The V gene end was trimmed by 2 bases and the J gene end by 4 bases; junction bases not matched to a gene: 9. The CDR3 has 16 residues. Germline assignment: CDR1 SNHLY and CDR2 FYNNEI. CDR3 coding DNA: TGTGCCAGCAGTGAAAGGTCACTAGCGGGTTGGTACGAGCAGTACTTC. Its translation is CASSERSLAGWYEQYF. Based on the CDR3 plus reference TRBV2 and TRBJ2-7, the full variable domain is EPEVTQTPSHQVTQMGQEVILRCVPISNHLYFYWYRQILGQKVEFLVSFYNNEISEKSEIFDDQFSVERPDGSNFTLKIRSTKLEDSAMYFCASSERSLAGWYEQYFGPGTRLTVT.

This chain links TRBV7-9 with TRBJ2-5; possibly TRBD1 for D (6 bases). V gave up 5 bases and J gave up 2 bases, with 12 bases separating them. This CDR3 comprises 14 residues. CDR1 and CDR2 (germline): SEHNR, FQNEAQ (reference sequence). The CDR3 DNA is TGTGCCAGCAGCCTACAGGGATTACAAGAGACCCAGTACTTC. Its translation: CASSLQGLQETQYF.

J is TRBJ1-4 and V is TRBV5-1; 7 nucleotides align to TRBD1. The CDR3 is 16 amino acids. Losses at the gene ends were 2 bases for V and 3 bases for J; bases not matched to a gene: 7. The germline V gene encodes CDR1 SGHRS and CDR2 YFSETQ. The CDR3 DNA follows: TGCGCCAGCAGCTTCGCAGGGGGGTCGGCTAATGAAAAACTGTTTTTT. It translates to CASSFAGGSANEKLFF.

CDR3 protein: CASRWGGPTEAFF. As DNA, the CDR3 is TGCGCCAGCAGGTGGGGGGGGCCAACTGAAGCTTTCTTT. V and J are TRBV5-1 and TRBJ1-1; TRBD1 might be the D (6 bases). The V gene's germline CDR1 is SGHRS and CDR2 YFSETQ. The CDR3 contains 13 residues. Trimming removed 5 bases from V and 5 bases from J, with 13 bases in between.

The chain is built from TRBV19 and TRBJ1-6; 10 positions agree with TRBD1. V lost 3 bases, J lost 10 bases, and 3 bases stayed unmatched. The germline V gene encodes CDR1 LNHDA and CDR2 SQIVND (reference sequence). The CDR3 is 14 residues long. The CDR3 region has the DNA TGTGCCAGTAGTATCCCGGGACAGGGGTCACCCCTCCACTTT. Translating gives CASSIPGQGSPLHF.

The J gene is TRBJ2-5, the V gene TRBV19; D may be TRBD2 (5 bases). Trimming shortened V by 5 bases and J by 2 bases, and 18 bases separated the two germline ends. The CDR3 length is 16 residues. CDR1 is LNHDA and CDR2 is SQIVND in the germline V gene (reference sequence). The chain's CDR3 is CASSRVGGSFQETQYF. CDR3 in DNA: TGTGCCAGTAGTCGGGTGGGCGGGTCCTTTCAAGAGACCCAGTACTTC.

The sample holds one count of this clone. The CDR3 reads CASSLWSAGGRGGELFF. In DNA form, the CDR3 reads TGTGCCAGCAGTTTATGGTCAGCGGGAGGGAGGGGCGGGGAGCTGTTTTTT. The chain combines TRBV27 with TRBJ2-2; 10 nucleotides agree with TRBD2. V trimming: 1 base; J trimming: 7 bases; junction bases outside the gene matches: 9. CDR3 size: 17 residues. Germline V lookup: CDR1 MNHEY, CDR2 SMNVEV (reference sequence).

The chain uses TRBV5-4 and TRBJ2-2, with D possibly being TRBD2 (6 bases). Germline V CDR1 and CDR2: SGHNT, YYREEE (reference sequence). With 0 bases removed from V and 0 bases from J, the gap between germline ends came to 9 bases. The CDR3 has 16 amino acids. In DNA form, the CDR3 reads TGTGCCAGCAGCTTGGGAGCGGGCGCGAACACCGGGGAGCTGTTTTTT. Translated: CASSLGAGANTGELFF. Full variable domain (missing parts from reference TRBV5-4 and TRBJ2-2): ETGVTQSPTHLIKTRGQQVTLRCSSQSGHNTVSWYQQALGQGPQFIFQYYREEENGRGNFPPRFSGLQFPNYSSELNVNALELDDSALYLCASSLGAGANTGELFFGEGSRLTVL.

The chain combines TRBV6-4 with TRBJ2-3; D remains ambiguous. Germline V gene lookup returns CDR1 MRHNA and CDR2 SNTAGT. This CDR3 spans 15 amino acids. V was cut by 2 bases and J by 0 bases, with 9 bases left in between. CDR3 DNA: TGTGCCAGCAGTGACATGCCAACTAGCACAGATACGCAGTATTTT. Encoded protein: CASSDMPTSTDTQYF.

This chain links TRBV19 with TRBJ2-3; no clear D. V lost 0 bases and J lost 2, with 6 bases in between. Germline V gene data show CDR1 as LNHDA and CDR2 as SQIVND (reference sequence). CDR3 size: 14 residues. In DNA form, the CDR3 reads TGTGCCAGTAGTATAGACAGGATCACAGATACGCAGTATTTT. This codes for CASSIDRITDTQYF.

The chain combines TRBV6-1 with TRBJ1-3; TRBD1 might be the D (6 bases). The ends were cut back, 8 bases at V and 0 bases at J, with 8 bases in the middle. The germline gives CDR1 MNHNS, CDR2 SASEGT. This CDR3 comprises 13 residues. CDR3 nucleotide sequence: TGTGCCAGCCAGGGGTTCTCTGGAAACACCATATATTTT. Protein product: CASQGFSGNTIYF.

This chain links TRBV6-6 with TRBJ2-5, with TRBD1 as a possible D gene (5 bases). The length of the CDR3 is 15 residues. Germline CDR1 is MNHNY and CDR2 is SVGAGI (reference sequence). V gave up 0 bases and J gave up 1 base, with 9 bases separating them. The CDR3 coding sequence is TGTGCCAGCAGTTACTCGAATGGGGCCCAAGAGACCCAGTACTTC. It specifies CASSYSNGAQETQYF.

The chain couples TRBV19 to TRBJ2-7; TRBD2 matches at 11 bases. Unmatched junction bases numbered 7, after V lost 5 bases and J lost 4 bases. The germline V gene encodes CDR1 LNHDA and CDR2 SQIVND (reference sequence). The length of the CDR3 is 15 residues. This CDR3 reads CASSLLAGGPYEQYF. DNA of the CDR3: TGTGCCAGTAGTTTATTAGCGGGAGGGCCTTACGAGCAGTACTTC.

The chain has TRBV30 and TRBJ2-3, with 13 positions matching TRBD2. The CDR3 spans 21 residues. V lost 0 bases and J lost 0; bases outside the gene matches: 15. Germline loops: CDR1 GTSNPN, CDR2 SVGIG (reference sequence). The CDR3 reads CAWSVTRTSGRGTPSTDTQYF. CDR3 nucleotide sequence: TGTGCCTGGAGTGTAACCCGGACTAGCGGGAGAGGTACTCCTAGCACAGATACGCAGTATTTT. Full variable domain (missing parts from reference TRBV30 and TRBJ2-3): SQTIHQWPATLVQPVGSPLSLECTVEGTSNPNLYWYRQAAGRGLQLLFYSVGIGQISSEVPQNLSASRPQDRQFILSSKKLLLSDSGFYLCAWSVTRTSGRGTPSTDTQYFGPGTRLTVL.

The chain is built from TRBV30 and TRBJ2-7; maybe TRBD2 (7 bases). Germline CDR1 GTSNPN, CDR2 SVGIG (reference sequence). V was cut by 0 bases and J by 6 bases, with 15 bases left in between. This CDR3 has 14 amino acids. DNA for the CDR3: TGTGCCTGGAGTGTAAGTAGGGGGGGAACCGAGCAGTACTTC. This sequence encodes CAWSVSRGGTEQYF.

The genes are TRBV18 and TRBJ2-1, with TRBD2 identical over 12 bases. Losses at the gene ends were 3 bases for V and 8 bases for J; bases not matched to a gene: 5. The CDR3 length is 15 residues. Per the germline V gene, CDR1 is KGHSH and CDR2 is LQKENI. The CDR3 DNA sequence: TGTGCCAGCTCACCTCTAGCGGGAGGGCCTTATGAGCAGTTCTTC. Its protein product is CASSPLAGGPYEQFF.

Remarks on this clone: At one of its ends the junction is not consistent with the germline gene, which may arise from a read error. The rearrangement links TRBV7-9 to TRBJ2-5; D ambiguous. The CDR3 runs to 14 residues. The V gene's germline CDR1 is SEHNR and CDR2 FQNEAQ (reference sequence). CDR3: CSSSPRRTQETQYF. The CDR3 nucleotides are TGTTCCAGCAGCCCTCGGAGAACCCAAGAGACCCAGTACTTC.

The chain is built from TRBV2 and TRBJ2-4; the D gene is possibly TRBD2 (5 bases). V lost 3 bases, J lost 7 bases, and 7 bases lay in between. CDR1 SNHLY and CDR2 FYNNEI come from the germline V gene. The CDR3 loop spans 12 amino acids. The CDR3: CASSERANIQYF. Here the CDR3 DNA reads TGTGCCAGCAGTGAGCGGGCGAACATTCAGTACTTC.

The chain recombines TRBV6-6 with TRBJ2-7; D not certain. Trimming pared 2 bases from V and 4 bases from J, leaving 12 bases between. CDR1 and CDR2 from the germline V gene are MNHNY and SVGAGI (reference sequence). The CDR3 contains 14 residues. CDR3 sequence: CASSYEPALYEQYF. The CDR3 DNA sequence: TGTGCCAGCAGTTACGAACCCGCCCTATACGAGCAGTACTTC.

The V call is TRBV28, the J call TRBJ2-3; TRBD1 matches 8 bases. J lost 3 bases, V lost 4 bases, and 3 bases had no gene match. The CDR3 length is 14 residues. Germline V lookup: CDR1 MDHEN, CDR2 SYDVKM. For the CDR3, the DNA is TGTGCCAGCAGTTCTGGACAGGGAACAGATACGCAGTATTTT. As protein: CASSSGQGTDTQYF.

In DNA, the CDR3 is TGTGCCAGCAGTTTTCGTGGCAGGGGGCCGGATGGCTACACCTTC. Translated, it gives CASSFRGRGPDGYTF. The chain employs TRBV27 and TRBJ1-2, with 8 bases lining up with TRBD1. CDR3 length: 15 residues. Germline values: CDR1 MNHEY, CDR2 SMNVEV (reference sequence). V shed 3 bases, J shed 6 bases, and the junction held 9 bases outside the gene matches.

The chain recombines TRBV10-1 with TRBJ2-3, with D maybe TRBD2 (6 bases). The germline gives CDR1 WNHNN, CDR2 SYGVQD (reference sequence). V was trimmed by 3 bases and J by 0 bases, leaving 7 bases between them. The CDR3 has 14 residues. The CDR3 reads CASSDGGSTDTQYF. The CDR3 bases are TGCGCCAGCAGTGACGGGGGAAGCACAGATACGCAGTATTTT.

The chain carries TRBV11-2 and TRBJ2-7, with D maybe TRBD2 (5 bases). Germline loops: CDR1 SGHAT, CDR2 FQNNGV. V shed 5 bases and J shed 6 bases, with 17 bases lying between them. CDR3 length: 14 residues. The CDR3 sequence is CASSITRKITEQYF. CDR3 nucleotide sequence: TGTGCCAGCAGCATCACTAGAAAGATCACCGAGCAGTACTTC.

This clone was recorded only once. V and J are TRBV5-5 and TRBJ1-5; 7 nucleotides align to TRBD1. The CDR3 is 17 amino acids. Germline V gene sequence: CDR1 SGHKS, CDR2 YYEKEE (reference sequence). V was pared by 3 bases and J by 3 bases, with 12 bases of the junction left unmatched. The CDR3: CASSSRTTGANNQPQHF. The CDR3 DNA reads TGTGCCAGCAGCTCCAGGACCACAGGGGCCAACAATCAGCCCCAGCATTTT.

The gene calls are TRBV25-1 and TRBJ2-1; TRBD2 agrees at 14 bases. Germline CDR1 reads MGHDK; CDR2 reads SYGVNS. This CDR3 spans 16 amino acids. The ends lost 6 bases at V and 8 bases at J; junction bases unmatched: 9. CDR3 protein: CASSYGLTSGRDEQFF. CDR3 DNA sequence: TGTGCCAGCAGCTATGGCTTGACTAGCGGGAGGGATGAGCAGTTCTTC.

This clone was counted a few times. The rearrangement links TRBV5-1 to TRBJ2-3; 7 bases are shared with TRBD1. There are 14 residues in the CDR3. Germline trimming cut 6 bases from V and 0 bases from J; bases unmatched to any gene: 4. Germline CDR1 is SGHRS and CDR2 is YFSETQ. The CDR3 loop is CASTRQGSTDTQYF. For the CDR3, the DNA is TGCGCCAGCACCCGACAGGGAAGCACAGATACGCAGTATTTT. The variable domain in full, with the rest retrieved from reference TRBV5-1 and TRBJ2-3, is KAGVTQTPRYLIKTRGQQVTLSCSPISGHRSVSWYQQTPGQGLQFLFEYFSETQRNKGNFPGRFSGRQFSNSRSEMNVSTLELGDSALYLCASTRQGSTDTQYFGPGTRLTVL.

This clone was recorded a few times. V is TRBV5-1 and J is TRBJ2-3, with D possibly being TRBD2 (6 bases). The ends were cut back, 3 bases at V and 4 bases at J, with 9 bases in the middle. Germline-derived CDR1 and CDR2 are SGHRS and YFSETQ. CDR3 size: 13 residues. Here the CDR3 reads CASSSTGADTQYF. The CDR3 DNA sequence: TGCGCCAGCAGCTCCACGGGAGCAGATACGCAGTATTTT.